This TCR beta chain derives from a study of response to subunit inactivated influenza vaccine (dated by TCRdb to between 2017 and 2018). Notes on the research overall: To follow how T cells responded to a trivalent subunit inactivated influenza vaccine, the researchers relied on deep quantitative profiling of the T cell receptor repertoire.

This clonotype was seen a few times. There is no known antigen for this receptor. Qualities for individual bases were not recorded, and no much larger clone is one base off. Libraries were built with RT-PCR. The listed sequencing device is Illumina HiSeq 2500. TCRdb took the public reads, trimmed them with fastp at Q25, ran MiXCR for clone calling and kept in-frame beta chains. Duplicate CDR3 protein sequences are folded into a single record with the most common DNA and genes. The sample table records roughly 700,000 distinct CDR3 sequences; about 14% of these occur just once. 5.5% to 8% of the sample rests with the top ten. The germline V gene (reference sequence) gives CDR1 as DFQATT and CDR2 as SNEGSKA. There are 15 amino acids in the CDR3, from cysteine to phenylalanine inclusive. The DNA shown is the 45-base CDR3, in frame from base 1. V is pruned by 3 bases and J by 4 bases, leaving 3 bases of the junction without a gene match.

Study-wide findings and limitations: It was suggested by the authors that each seasonal influenza vaccination may recruit only a limited number of new T cells.

Recombination connected TRBV20-1 to TRBJ1-4, and 12 junctional nucleotides match TRBD1. Specimen: PBMCs from blood, collected roughly 15 days before vaccination. The receptor's source is a man in his fifties who received an inactivated influenza vaccine. Donor details come from another sample of the same person, matched by shared clones. DNA sequence: TGCAGTGCTAGGGGGACAGGGGGCGATAATGAAAAACTGTTTTTT. It translates as CSARGTGGDNEKLFF.